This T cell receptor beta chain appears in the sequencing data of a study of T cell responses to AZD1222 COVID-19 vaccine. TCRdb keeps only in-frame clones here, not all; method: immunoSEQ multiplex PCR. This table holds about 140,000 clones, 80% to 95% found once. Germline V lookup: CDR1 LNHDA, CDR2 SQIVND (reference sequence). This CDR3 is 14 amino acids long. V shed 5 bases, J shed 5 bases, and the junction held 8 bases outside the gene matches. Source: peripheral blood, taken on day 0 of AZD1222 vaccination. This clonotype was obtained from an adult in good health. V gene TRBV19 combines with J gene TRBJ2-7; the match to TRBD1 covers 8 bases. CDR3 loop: CASSRTGSNNEQYF. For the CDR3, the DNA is TGTGCCAGTAGTCGGACAGGGAGTAACAACGAGCAGTACTTC.